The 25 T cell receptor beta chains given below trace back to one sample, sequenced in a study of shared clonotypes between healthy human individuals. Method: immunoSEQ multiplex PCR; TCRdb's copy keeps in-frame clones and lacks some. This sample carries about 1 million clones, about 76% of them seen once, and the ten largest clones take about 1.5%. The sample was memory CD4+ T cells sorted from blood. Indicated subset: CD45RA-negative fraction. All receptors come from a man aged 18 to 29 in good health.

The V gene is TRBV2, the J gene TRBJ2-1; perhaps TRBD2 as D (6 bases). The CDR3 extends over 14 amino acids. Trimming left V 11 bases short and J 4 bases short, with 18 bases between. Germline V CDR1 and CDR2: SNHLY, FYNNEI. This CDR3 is CAGRGEDPYNEQFF. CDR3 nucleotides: TGTGCCGGCCGCGGGGAAGACCCTTACAATGAGCAGTTCTTC.

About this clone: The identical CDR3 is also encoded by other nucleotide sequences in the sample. DNA for the CDR3: TGTGCCAGCAGGCCCGGGACAGGCGGAGGAGATACGCAGTATTTT. Amino acid sequence: CASRPGTGGGDTQYF. V and J are TRBV2 and TRBJ2-3; 8 bases match TRBD1. After removal of 6 bases from V and 5 bases from J, the junction contained 10 bases not matched to a gene. The CDR3 is 15 residues long. Germline CDR1 is SNHLY and CDR2 is FYNNEI.

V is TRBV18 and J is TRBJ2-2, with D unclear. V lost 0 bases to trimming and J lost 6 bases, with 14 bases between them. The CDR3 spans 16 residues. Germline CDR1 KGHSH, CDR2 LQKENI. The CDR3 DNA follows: TGTGCCAGCTCACCACCCCTAGGACCAACTCCCGGGGAGCTGTTTTTT. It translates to CASSPPLGPTPGELFF.

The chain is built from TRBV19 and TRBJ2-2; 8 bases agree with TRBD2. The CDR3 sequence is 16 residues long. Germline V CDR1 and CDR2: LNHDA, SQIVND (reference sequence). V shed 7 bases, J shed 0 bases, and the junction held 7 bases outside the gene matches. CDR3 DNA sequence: TGTGCCAGTAAAATCCCGGGACTAGCGAACACCGGGGAGCTGTTTTTT. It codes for CASKIPGLANTGELFF.

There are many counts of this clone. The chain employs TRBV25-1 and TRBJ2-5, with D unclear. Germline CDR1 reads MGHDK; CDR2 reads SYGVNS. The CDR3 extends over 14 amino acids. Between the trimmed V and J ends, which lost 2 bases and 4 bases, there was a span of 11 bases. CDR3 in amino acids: CASSERSPPETQYF. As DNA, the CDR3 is TGTGCCAGCAGTGAAAGATCTCCCCCAGAGACCCAGTACTTC.

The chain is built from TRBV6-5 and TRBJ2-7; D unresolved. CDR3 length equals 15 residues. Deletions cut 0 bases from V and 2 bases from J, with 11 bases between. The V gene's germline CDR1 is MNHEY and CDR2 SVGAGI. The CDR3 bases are TGTGCCAGCAGTTACTCGGTGGTTCCCACCTACGAGCAGTACTTC. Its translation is CASSYSVVPTYEQYF.

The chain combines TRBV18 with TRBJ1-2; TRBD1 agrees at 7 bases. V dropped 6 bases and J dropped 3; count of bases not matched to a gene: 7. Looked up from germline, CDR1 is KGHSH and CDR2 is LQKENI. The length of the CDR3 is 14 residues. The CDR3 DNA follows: TGTGCCAGCTCCCCAGAGGGGGCCTACTATGGCTACACCTTC. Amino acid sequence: CASSPEGAYYGYTF.

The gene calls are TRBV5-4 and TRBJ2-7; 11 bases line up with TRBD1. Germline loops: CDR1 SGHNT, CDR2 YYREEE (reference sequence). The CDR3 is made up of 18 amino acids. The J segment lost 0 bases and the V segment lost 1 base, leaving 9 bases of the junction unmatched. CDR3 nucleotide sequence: TGTGCCAGCAGCTTGTGGAAGGACAGGGGGCTGAGCTCCTACGAGCAGTACTTC. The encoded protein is CASSLWKDRGLSSYEQYF.

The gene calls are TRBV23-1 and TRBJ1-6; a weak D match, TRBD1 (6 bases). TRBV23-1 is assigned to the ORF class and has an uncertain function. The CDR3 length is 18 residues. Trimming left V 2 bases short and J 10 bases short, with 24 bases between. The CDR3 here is CASSQEKAPGEELSPLHF. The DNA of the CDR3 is TGCGCCAGCAGTCAAGAGAAGGCTCCAGGGGAGGAGTTGTCACCCCTCCACTTT.

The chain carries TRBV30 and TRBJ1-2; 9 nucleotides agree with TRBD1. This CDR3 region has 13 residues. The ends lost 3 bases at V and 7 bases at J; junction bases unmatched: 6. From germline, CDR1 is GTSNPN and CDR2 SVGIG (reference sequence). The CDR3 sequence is CAWRPGQGAGYTF. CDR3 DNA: TGTGCCTGGAGACCGGGACAGGGTGCTGGCTACACCTTC.

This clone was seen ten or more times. In nucleotides, the CDR3 is TGTGCCAGTAGTATAGATCGGGATAGCAGCGAGCAGTACTTC. It encodes CASSIDRDSSEQYF. This chain joins TRBV19 and TRBJ2-7, with D possibly matching TRBD2 (5 bases). The CDR3 consists of 14 residues. Germline CDR1 is LNHDA and CDR2 is SQIVND (reference sequence). V dropped 0 bases and J dropped 6 bases, with 12 bases sitting between them.

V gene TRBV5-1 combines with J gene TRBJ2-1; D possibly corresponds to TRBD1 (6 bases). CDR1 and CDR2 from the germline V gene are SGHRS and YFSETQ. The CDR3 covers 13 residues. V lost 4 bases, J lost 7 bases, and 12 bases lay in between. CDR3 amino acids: CASSRDNRNEQFF. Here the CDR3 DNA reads TGCGCCAGCAGCCGGGACAACCGGAATGAGCAGTTCTTC.

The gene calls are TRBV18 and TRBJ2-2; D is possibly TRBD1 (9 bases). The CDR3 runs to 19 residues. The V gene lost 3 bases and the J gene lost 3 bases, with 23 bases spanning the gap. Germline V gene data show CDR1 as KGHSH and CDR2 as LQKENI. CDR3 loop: CASSPTTGGAGDYTGELFF. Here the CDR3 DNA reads TGTGCCAGCTCACCCACGACAGGGGGAGCGGGGGACTACACCGGGGAGCTGTTTTTT.

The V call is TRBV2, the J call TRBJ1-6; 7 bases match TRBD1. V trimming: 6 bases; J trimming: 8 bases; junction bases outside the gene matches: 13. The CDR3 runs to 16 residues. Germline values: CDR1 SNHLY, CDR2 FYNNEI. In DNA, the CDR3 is TGTGCCAGCAGACAAACGACAGGGTTCGGGCATTCACCCCTCCACTTT. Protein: CASRQTTGFGHSPLHF. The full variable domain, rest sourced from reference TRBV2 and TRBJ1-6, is EPEVTQTPSHQVTQMGQEVILRCVPISNHLYFYWYRQILGQKVEFLVSFYNNEISEKSEIFDDQFSVERPDGSNFTLKIRSTKLEDSAMYFCASRQTTGFGHSPLHFGNGTRLTVT.

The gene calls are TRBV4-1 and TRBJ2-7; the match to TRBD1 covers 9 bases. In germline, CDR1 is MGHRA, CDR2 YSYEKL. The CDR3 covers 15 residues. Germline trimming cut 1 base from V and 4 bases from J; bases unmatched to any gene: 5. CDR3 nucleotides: TGCGCCAGCAGCCAAGCTGGACAGGGGAGTTACGAGCAGTACTTC. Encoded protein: CASSQAGQGSYEQYF.

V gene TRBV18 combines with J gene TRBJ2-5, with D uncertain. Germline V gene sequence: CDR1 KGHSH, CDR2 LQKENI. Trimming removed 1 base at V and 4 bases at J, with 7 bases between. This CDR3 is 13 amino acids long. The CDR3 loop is CASSPLGLETQYF. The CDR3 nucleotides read TGTGCCAGCTCACCACTGGGGTTAGAGACCCAGTACTTC.

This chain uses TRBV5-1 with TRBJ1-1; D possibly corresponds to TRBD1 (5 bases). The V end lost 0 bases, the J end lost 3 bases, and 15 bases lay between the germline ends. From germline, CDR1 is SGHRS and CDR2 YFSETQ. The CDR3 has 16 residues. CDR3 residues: CASSLVAGTAYTEAFF. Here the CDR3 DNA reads TGCGCCAGCAGCTTGGTTGCAGGGACCGCTTACACTGAAGCTTTCTTT.

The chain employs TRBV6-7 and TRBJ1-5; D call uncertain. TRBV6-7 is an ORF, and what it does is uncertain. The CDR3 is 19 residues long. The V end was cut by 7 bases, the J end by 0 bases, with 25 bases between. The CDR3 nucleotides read TGTGCCAGCACGTTACGCGTCAGCGAGCGGGGTTATAGCAATCAGCCCCAGCATTTT. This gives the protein CASTLRVSERGYSNQPQHF.

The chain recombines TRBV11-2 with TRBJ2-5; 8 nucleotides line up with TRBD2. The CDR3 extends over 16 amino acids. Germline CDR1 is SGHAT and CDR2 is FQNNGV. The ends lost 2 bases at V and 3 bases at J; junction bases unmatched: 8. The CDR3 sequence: CASSLRGGLGEETQYF. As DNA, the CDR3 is TGTGCCAGCAGCTTACGGGGGGGATTAGGCGAAGAGACCCAGTACTTC.

This CDR3 is CASRLGGSSYEQYF. CDR3 nucleotide sequence: TGCGCCAGCAGACTAGGGGGTTCCTCTTACGAGCAGTACTTC. The rearrangement joins TRBV10-2 to TRBJ2-5, with D perhaps matching TRBD1 (6 bases). The J call may be faulty, since TRBJ2-7 better matches the DNA end. The CDR3 sequence is 14 residues long. The germline V gene encodes CDR1 WSHSY and CDR2 SAAADI.

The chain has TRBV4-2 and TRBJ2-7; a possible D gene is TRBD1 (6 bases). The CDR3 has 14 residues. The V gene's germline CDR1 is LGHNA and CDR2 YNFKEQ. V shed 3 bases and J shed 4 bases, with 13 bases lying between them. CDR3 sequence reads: CASSHQSQGYEQYF. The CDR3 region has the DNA TGTGCCAGCAGCCACCAAAGCCAGGGGTACGAGCAGTACTTC.

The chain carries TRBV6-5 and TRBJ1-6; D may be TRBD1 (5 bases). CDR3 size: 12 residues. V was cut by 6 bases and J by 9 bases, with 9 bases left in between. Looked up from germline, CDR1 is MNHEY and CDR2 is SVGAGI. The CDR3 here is CASRTVSSPLHF. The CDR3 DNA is TGTGCCAGCAGGACAGTCAGTTCACCCCTCCACTTT.

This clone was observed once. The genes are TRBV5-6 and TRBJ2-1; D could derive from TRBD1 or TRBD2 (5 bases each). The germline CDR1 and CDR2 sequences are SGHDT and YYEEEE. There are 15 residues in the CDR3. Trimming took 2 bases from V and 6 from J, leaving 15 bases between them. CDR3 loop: CASSFEGTLPNEQFF. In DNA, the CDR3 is TGTGCCAGCAGCTTTGAGGGGACCCTTCCCAATGAGCAGTTCTTC.

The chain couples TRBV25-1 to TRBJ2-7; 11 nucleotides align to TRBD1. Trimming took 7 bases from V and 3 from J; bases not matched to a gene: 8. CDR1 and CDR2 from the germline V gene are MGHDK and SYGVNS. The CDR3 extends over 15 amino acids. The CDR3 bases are TGTGCCAGCAATGGCCCGGGACAGGGGGTCTACGAGCAGTACTTC. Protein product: CASNGPGQGVYEQYF.

The CDR3 nucleotides are TGCGCCAGCAGCTTGGGTCACCTAGCGGGGCACTACGAGCAGTACTTC. It is translated as CASSLGHLAGHYEQYF. The gene calls are TRBV5-1 and TRBJ2-7; 9 nucleotides align to TRBD2. Germline V gene lookup returns CDR1 SGHRS and CDR2 YFSETQ. The length of the CDR3 is 16 residues. With 0 bases clipped from V and 3 bases from J, the junction kept 7 bases outside the gene matches.